This entry features one T cell receptor (beta chain) sequence. Antigen unknown. This entry comes from a study of cytomegalovirus exposure and HLA in healthy donors. Only in-frame clones appear in the TCRdb table, and some are missing; sequencing was by immunoSEQ multiplex PCR. This table holds about 190,000 clones, around 82% found once. The study's findings and limits: The CMV antigen specificity of a few CMV-associated chains was confirmed through in vitro analysis.

Specimen: PBMCs. The receptor was isolated from a young woman in good health and CMV-seropositive.

The chain's CDR3 is CASLVAVNTEAFF. The CDR3 DNA is TGTGCCAGCCTTGTGGCGGTTAACACTGAAGCTTTCTTT. The rearrangement links TRBV6-5 to TRBJ1-1; D is uncertain. This CDR3 has 13 amino acids. Germline V CDR1 and CDR2: MNHEY, SVGAGI. V lost 8 bases and J 2 bases, leaving 12 bases between the germline ends.